These T cell receptor beta chains were read from a single sample in a study of blood T cell repertoires in COVID-19. Assay used: immunoSEQ multiplex PCR; TCRdb lists only in-frame clones, some missing. The repertoire has 450,000 to 500,000 clones, roughly 88% of them found once; the top ten carry more than 3%. The material sequenced was peripheral blood. The source of these receptors is a human donor in a cohort sampled during active COVID-19. CDR3s include the opening cysteine and the closing phenylalanine or tryptophan. D genes are given only for firm matches. A row's size may be missing; if present it is once, few, many or a size class.

j_call d_call v_call clone_size cdr3_nt cdr3_aa
TRBJ2-1 . TRBV7-2 few TGTGCCAGCAGCCTAACCGAGGAGGTTGAGCAGTTCTTC CASSLTEEVEQFF
TRBJ2-7 TRBD2 TRBV5-1 once TGCGCCAGCAGCTTTAGCGGGAGCGCCTACGAGCAGTACTTC CASSFSGSAYEQYF
TRBJ2-1 TRBD2 TRBV18 . TGTGCCAGCTCGCAAGACTCCGGGACTATTCCGTTCTTC CASSQDSGTIPFF
TRBJ1-4 . TRBV6-5 . TGTGCCAGCAGGGACGGGGCAACTAATGAAAAACTGTTTTTT CASRDGATNEKLFF
TRBJ2-7 . TRBV29-1 once TGCAGCGTCGGAGATAGGTCCTACGAGCAGTACTTC CSVGDRSYEQYF
TRBJ2-3 TRBD2 TRBV7-3 . TGTGCCAGCAGCTTGACGGGAGGGACGAGCGATACGCAGTATTTT CASSLTGGTSDTQYF
TRBJ1-1 . TRBV10-3 . TGTGCCATCAGTGAAAGGGGGGGTAGGAACAAGACTGAAGCTTTCTTT CAISERGGRNKTEAFF
TRBJ2-7 TRBD2 TRBV10-2 once TGCGCCAGCAGTGATGCGACTAGCGGGACCTACGAGCAGTACTTC CASSDATSGTYEQYF
TRBJ1-1 . TRBV9 . TGTGCCAGCAGCGCAAACCTTGACGGACAGCTGGCTTTCTTT CASSANLDGQLAFF
TRBJ2-1 . TRBV28 . TGTGCCAGCAGTTTGGCTAGTCATGAAAACAATGAGCAGTTCTTC CASSLASHENNEQFF
TRBJ2-7 . TRBV7-9 few TGTGCCAGCAGCTCCCAGGGCGGGAACTCATACGAGCAGTACTTC CASSSQGGNSYEQYF
TRBJ2-1 TRBD2 TRBV7-9 . TGTGCCAGCAGCTCTAGCGGGGGATACTCCTACAATGAGCAGTTCTTC CASSSSGGYSYNEQFF
TRBJ2-1 TRBD2 TRBV7-2 . TGTGCCAGCAGCACCCGACTAGCGGGACCTAACAATGAGCAGTTCTTC CASSTRLAGPNNEQFF
TRBJ1-2 TRBD1 TRBV24-1 . TGTGCCACCAGTGATGGGGGACAGGGGGCCGGTGGCTACACCTTC CATSDGGQGAGGYTF